This TCR beta chain stems from a study of blood T cell repertoires in COVID-19. The table came from immunoSEQ multiplex PCR; TCRdb's copy has only in-frame clones and leaves some out. The sample has about 42,000 clones; 90% are singletons. Germline CDR1 reads MDHEN; CDR2 reads SYDVKM. V lost 7 bases and J lost 8, with 14 bases in between. The CDR3 covers 13 residues. This clone was observed once. The receptor comes from a man aged 50 or older with active COVID-19. V is TRBV28 and J is TRBJ1-4; no clear D gene. The specimen sequenced was peripheral blood. The CDR3 is CASNSGFGEKLFF. The DNA of the CDR3 is TGTGCCAGCAATAGCGGTTTTGGAGAAAAACTGTTTTTT.